These 16 T cell receptor beta chains originate from one sample sequenced in a study of T cells after yellow fever vaccination. Using its own MiXCR run on the 5' RACE reads, TCRdb lists one record per CDR3 protein. The sample consists of about 320,000 distinct CDR3 sequences, around 7% of them appearing once. The material was PBMCs, obtained about 41 days after the first yellow fever vaccination. The source is a man younger than 35 who received the YFV17D yellow fever vaccine.

This sequence joins TRBV7-2 and TRBJ2-1, with unresolved D. The CDR3 extends over 12 amino acids. V lost 5 bases and J 12 bases, leaving 14 bases between the germline ends. Germline-derived CDR1 and CDR2 are SGHTA and FQGNSA. The CDR3 is CASSPQLYGQFF. CDR3 in DNA: TGTGCCAGCAGCCCCCAGCTTTACGGGCAGTTCTTC. Supplemented by reference TRBV7-2 and TRBJ2-1, the full variable domain reads GAGVSQSPSNKVTEKGKDVELRCDPISGHTALYWYRQSLGQGLEFLIYFQGNSAPDKSGLPSDRFSAERTGGSVSTLTIQRTQQEDSAVYLCASSPQLYGQFFGPGTRLTVL.

The chain combines TRBV4-1 with TRBJ1-5; D ambiguous. The V and J ends lost 1 base and 4 bases respectively, with 11 bases between them. Per the germline V gene, CDR1 is MGHRA and CDR2 is YSYEKL. This CDR3 comprises 15 residues. The CDR3 reads CASSQAAQSNQPQHF. CDR3 DNA: TGCGCCAGCAGCCAAGCGGCGCAGTCGAATCAGCCCCAGCATTTT.

This clonotype occurred many times. The chain links TRBV7-2 to TRBJ2-3; 8 bases are a match to TRBD2. Germline CDR1 and CDR2: SGHTA and FQGNSA. The CDR3 covers 15 residues. The V gene end was trimmed by 2 bases and the J gene end by 0 bases; junction bases not matched to a gene: 1. The CDR3 protein is CASSLQRGSTDTQYF. CDR3 coding DNA: TGTGCCAGCAGCTTACAGCGGGGGAGCACAGATACGCAGTATTTT.

This clonotype has more than one count but fewer than ten. The V gene is TRBV5-1, the J gene TRBJ1-1, with unresolved D. Trimming shortened V by 3 bases and J by 0 bases, and 12 bases separated the two germline ends. CDR3 length equals 15 residues. Germline V lookup: CDR1 SGHRS, CDR2 YFSETQ. This CDR3 is CASSSGVGMNTEAFF. DNA of the CDR3: TGCGCCAGCAGCTCTGGGGTCGGCATGAACACTGAAGCTTTCTTT.

The chain has TRBV6-1 and TRBJ2-7; 7 bases agree with TRBD1. Germline-derived CDR1 and CDR2 are MNHNS and SASEGT. The CDR3 consists of 16 residues. J lost 0 bases, V lost 1 base, and 6 bases had no gene match. DNA for the CDR3: TGTGCCAGCAGTGAAGGATTAGGACAGGTCTCCTACGAGCAGTACTTC. Its translation is CASSEGLGQVSYEQYF.

This clonotype was observed many times. The rearrangement joins TRBV7-9 to TRBJ1-4; possibly TRBD1 for D (6 bases). V was shortened by 1 base and J by 6 bases, with 12 bases between the two germline ends. Per the germline V gene, CDR1 is SEHNR and CDR2 is FQNEAQ (reference sequence). This CDR3 spans 15 amino acids. The CDR3 nucleotides are TGTGCCAGCAGCTTAGACGGGGGCCGGGATGAAAAACTGTTTTTT. Amino acids: CASSLDGGRDEKLFF.

This CDR3 is CASSYSGGRGTGELFF. In DNA, the CDR3 is TGTGCCAGCAGTTACTCGGGGGGGCGAGGCACCGGGGAGCTGTTTTTT. This rearrangement joins TRBV6-5 to TRBJ2-2; D is possibly TRBD2 (7 bases). V lost 0 bases, J lost 4 bases, and 12 bases lay in between. Germline V CDR1 and CDR2: MNHEY, SVGAGI. The CDR3 runs 16 residues.

The chain couples TRBV23-1 to TRBJ2-7; D perhaps matches TRBD1 (6 bases). TRBV23-1 qualifies as an ORF whose function is uncertain. The germline V and J ends were trimmed by 11 bases and 5 bases, with 13 bases remaining between them. CDR3 length: 11 amino acids. Here the CDR3 DNA reads TGCGCCTCCACAGGGCCCCACGAGCAGTACGTC. This codes for CASTGPHEQYV.

The chain carries TRBV3-1 and TRBJ2-2; 12 nucleotides match TRBD2. Germline V gene sequence: CDR1 LGHDT, CDR2 YNNKEL (reference sequence). The CDR3 runs to 18 residues. Germline trimming cut 4 bases from V and 1 base from J; bases unmatched to any gene: 7. The CDR3 loop reads CASSPRTSGALNTGELFF. In nucleotides, the CDR3 is TGTGCCAGCAGCCCCCGGACTAGCGGGGCTTTGAACACCGGGGAGCTGTTTTTT.

This clonotype was detected only a few times. J is TRBJ1-5 and V is TRBV6-1, with D possibly being TRBD1 (6 bases). Germline V gives CDR1 MNHNS, CDR2 SASEGT. V gave up 6 bases and J gave up 5 bases, with 11 bases separating them. This CDR3 has 13 residues. CDR3 nucleotide sequence: TGTGCCAGCAGCCGACAGGCCGATCAGCCCCAGCATTTT. Its protein product is CASSRQADQPQHF.

This clonotype turned up a few times. The chain combines TRBV5-1 with TRBJ2-5; either TRBD1 or TRBD2 may supply D (5 bases each). Germline V CDR1 and CDR2: SGHRS, YFSETQ. The ends were cut back, 8 bases at V and 1 base at J, with 12 bases in the middle. This CDR3 contains 13 residues. CDR3 coding DNA: TGCGCCAGTCAGGGAGTCTTCCAAGAGACCCAGTACTTC. Protein product: CASQGVFQETQYF.

This clonotype has only a few counts. The chain links TRBV7-3 to TRBJ1-1; the D is unclear. CDR1 SGHTA and CDR2 FQGTGA come from the germline V gene. CDR3 length equals 15 residues. Trimming pared 1 base from V and 3 bases from J, leaving 12 bases between. The CDR3 spells CASSLSDGWDTEAFF. CDR3 in DNA: TGTGCCAGCAGCTTAAGCGACGGATGGGACACTGAAGCTTTCTTT.

This clonotype was recorded a few times. The gene calls are TRBV5-4 and TRBJ2-3; 9 bases fit TRBD2. V trimming: 3 bases; J trimming: 4 bases; junction bases outside the gene matches: 15. CDR1 and CDR2 from the germline V gene are SGHNT and YYREEE (reference sequence). The CDR3 contains 18 residues. CDR3 region: CASSSLGRAGGDSDTQYF. The CDR3 DNA is TGTGCCAGCAGCTCGTTGGGGAGAGCGGGGGGTGACTCAGATACGCAGTATTTT.

This clonotype was counted only a few times. The chain couples TRBV4-3 to TRBJ1-5, with D possibly matching TRBD1 (5 bases). Germline values: CDR1 LGHNA, CDR2 YSLEER. Trimming pared 0 bases from V and 2 bases from J, leaving 14 bases between. This CDR3 spans 17 amino acids. The CDR3 reads CASSQDLYRGGNQPQHF. The CDR3 bases are TGCGCCAGCAGCCAAGATCTTTACCGGGGGGGCAATCAGCCCCAGCATTTT.

This clonotype was observed a few times. The chain couples TRBV11-2 to TRBJ2-6; 7 nucleotides agree with TRBD2. The CDR3 sequence is 16 residues long. With V trimmed by 8 bases and J by 0 bases, 7 bases remained unmatched. CDR1 is SGHAT, CDR2 FQNNGV, per germline. The CDR3, as DNA: TGTGCCAGCTCAAACTGGGGGGGCTCTGGGGCCAACGTCCTGACTTTC. This translates into CASSNWGGSGANVLTF.

The genes are TRBV5-1 and TRBJ2-7; D uncertain. V was clipped by 4 bases and J by 0 bases, with 11 bases between them. The CDR3 is made up of 14 amino acids. Germline V gives CDR1 SGHRS, CDR2 YFSETQ. The DNA of the CDR3 is TGCGCCAGCAGCCGAGAAGGAAGCTCCTACGAGCAGTACTTC. Amino acid sequence: CASSREGSSYEQYF.